Each of the 15 T cell receptor beta chains below was sequenced from the same sample in a study of human T cells and chemical hapten exposure (TCRdb year 2021). Total RNA was extracted from unfractionated whole blood collected in Tempus Blood RNA tubes. The receptor library was made with 5' RACE. The sequencing machine was an Illumina MiSeq. Using fastp at Q25 and MiXCR, TCRdb reprocessed the public reads and kept productive beta chains. Each entry merges the rows of one CDR3 protein and shows their most common DNA and genes. The sample table lists 130,000 or so distinct CDR3 sequences, around 4% of them with a count of one. The ten largest clonotypes hold 1.3% to 1.5% of the sample. The source is a female donor in good health.

Many counts were recorded for this clonotype. The CDR3 DNA is TGTGCCATCAGTGAGGTGGGGAATTCACCCCTCCACTTT. Translating it yields CAISEVGNSPLHF. V gene TRBV10-3 combines with J gene TRBJ1-6, with no clear D. Germline values: CDR1 ENHRY, CDR2 SYGVKD. Trimming stripped 2 bases from V and 7 bases from J, with 6 bases between. This CDR3 contains 13 residues.

This clonotype was observed at least ten times. The chain uses TRBV4-3 and TRBJ1-2, with 9 bases matching TRBD1. This CDR3 comprises 14 residues. The trim removed 3 bases at V and 6 bases at J, leaving 5 bases unmatched. Germline assignment: CDR1 LGHNA and CDR2 YSLEER. The chain's CDR3 is CASSQDRGYHGYTF. CDR3 DNA sequence: TGCGCCAGCAGCCAGGACAGGGGATACCATGGCTACACCTTC.

This clonotype came up many times. The chain joins TRBV29-1 to TRBJ2-1; perhaps TRBD1 as D (6 bases). V was trimmed by 6 bases and J by 2 bases, leaving 11 bases between them. The CDR3 extends over 13 amino acids. Germline CDR1 is SQVTM and CDR2 is ANQGSEA. In DNA form, the CDR3 reads TGCAGCGTACAGGGACAAGCCTACAATGAGCAGTTCTTC. It translates to CSVQGQAYNEQFF.

The CDR3 region is CASSSRRSSTGELFF. CDR3 sequence (DNA): TGTGCCAGCAGCTCCCGCCGTTCGAGCACCGGGGAGCTGTTTTTT. The chain uses TRBV7-2 and TRBJ2-2; D unclear. Per the germline V gene, CDR1 is SGHTA and CDR2 is FQGNSA. This CDR3 region has 15 residues. Trimming left V 4 bases short and J 4 bases short, with 13 bases between.

This clonotype was seen at least ten times. This sequence joins TRBV5-1 and TRBJ1-1; 7 bases map to TRBD1. This CDR3 spans 14 amino acids. V lost 0 bases and J lost 7; bases outside the gene matches: 6. CDR1 and CDR2 (germline): SGHRS, YFSETQ. CDR3 sequence: CASSLGQGGLEAFF. CDR3 bases: TGCGCCAGCAGCTTGGGACAGGGTGGCCTTGAAGCTTTCTTT.

This clonotype appeared many times. The rearrangement links TRBV21-1 to TRBJ1-5; TRBD1 is taken as the D call from the table, unchecked against the DNA. TRBV21-1 counts as a pseudogene. This CDR3 spans 15 amino acids. DNA of the CDR3: TGTGCCAGCAACTTAACAGGGTCTAGCAATCAGCCCCAGCATTTT. Translation: CASNLTGSSNQPQHF.

This clonotype was counted ten times or more. The V and J genes are TRBV29-1 and TRBJ2-7; D might be TRBD1 (7 bases). V lost 5 bases and J lost 3, with 17 bases in between. The CDR3 consists of 14 residues. The V gene's germline CDR1 is SQVTM and CDR2 ANQGSEA. The CDR3 DNA is TGCAGCGTTAAAGGGGGCCAGGGGGGCTACGAGCAGTACTTC. Translating gives CSVKGGQGGYEQYF.

This clonotype was recorded at least ten times. V is TRBV3-1 and J is TRBJ1-1; D uncertain. The germline V gene has CDR1 LGHDT and CDR2 YNNKEL (reference sequence). Deletions cut 2 bases from V and 5 bases from J, with 6 bases between. This CDR3 comprises 12 residues. CDR3 nucleotides: TGTGCCAGCAGCCAACTTACAACTGAAGCTTTCTTT. Translating gives CASSQLTTEAFF.

This clonotype appeared many times. The chain links TRBV19 to TRBJ2-5; weak D call: TRBD1 (5 bases). The germline V gene has CDR1 LNHDA and CDR2 SQIVND (reference sequence). V lost 6 bases and J lost 4, with 15 bases in between. The length of the CDR3 is 14 residues. CDR3 sequence reads: CASSKTDTRETQYF. The CDR3 coding sequence is TGTGCCAGTAGCAAAACGGACACCAGAGAGACCCAGTACTTC.

This clonotype appeared many times. This sequence joins TRBV7-6 and TRBJ2-7, with TRBD1 identical over 9 bases. Germline V gene data show CDR1 as SGHVS and CDR2 as FNYEAQ. V was clipped by 5 bases and J by 1 base; unmatched bases: 9. The CDR3 is made up of 16 amino acids. The CDR3 here is CASSLTGTGPSYEQYF. CDR3 DNA sequence: TGTGCCAGCAGCCTTACCGGGACAGGGCCATCCTACGAGCAGTACTTC.

This clonotype was seen ten or more times. V usage is TRBV6-1 and J usage is TRBJ2-3; TRBD2 aligns across 9 bases. The CDR3 loop spans 15 amino acids. Looked up from germline, CDR1 is MNHNS and CDR2 is SASEGT. V gave up 3 bases and J gave up 9 bases; unmatched junction bases: 10. The CDR3 nucleotides read TGTGCCAGCAGTGAGAGGCGGGGGGGCGGTGAGACGCAGTATTTT. Its protein is CASSERRGGGETQYF.

This clonotype appeared many times. The rearrangement joins TRBV7-2 to TRBJ2-3, with D tentatively TRBD1 (6 bases). This CDR3 is 15 amino acids long. V gave up 2 bases and J gave up 5 bases, with 14 bases separating them. In germline, CDR1 is SGHTA, CDR2 FQGNSA. CDR3 DNA: TGTGCCAGCAGCTTAAGATGGACAGACCGAGATACGCAGTATTTT. Its translation is CASSLRWTDRDTQYF.

This clonotype was counted ten times or more. The V call is TRBV7-2, the J call TRBJ2-2; D is unresolved. This CDR3 comprises 14 residues. Germline CDR1 and CDR2: SGHTA and FQGNSA. V was clipped by 8 bases and J by 3 bases, with 13 bases between them. The CDR3 reads CASQRSGYTGELFF. CDR3 DNA sequence: TGTGCCAGCCAAAGGTCTGGGTACACCGGGGAGCTGTTTTTT.

This clonotype was seen repeatedly, ten times or more. J is TRBJ2-7 and V is TRBV29-1, with D maybe TRBD2 (5 bases). From germline, CDR1 is SQVTM and CDR2 ANQGSEA. The CDR3 has 10 residues. The germline V and J ends were trimmed by 8 bases and 7 bases, with 12 bases remaining between them. In DNA form, the CDR3 reads TGCAGCATCGGGGTAGAGGAGCAGTACTTC. It yields the protein CSIGVEEQYF.

There are a few counts of this clonotype. This chain connects TRBV28 to TRBJ1-3, with D perhaps matching TRBD1 (5 bases). The CDR3 extends over 16 amino acids. V was shortened by 6 bases and J by 4 bases, with 19 bases between the two germline ends. Germline-derived CDR1 and CDR2 are MDHEN and SYDVKM. This CDR3 is CASRLRLGVGGNTIYF. The CDR3, as DNA: TGTGCCAGCAGATTGCGCTTGGGGGTAGGGGGAAACACCATATATTTT.